A single sample is the source of the 27 T cell receptor beta chains below, sequenced in a study of control samples from healthy donors and cancer patients. The assay was immunoSEQ multiplex PCR, and TCRdb's table has in-frame clones only and misses some. The sample has roughly 160,000 clones; approximately 86% are singletons. Material: blood. These receptors were obtained from a woman aged 25-40 years in good health.

V usage is TRBV6-4 and J usage is TRBJ1-5; a weak D match, TRBD1 (5 bases). CDR3 length: 15 amino acids. Deletions cut 4 bases from V and 1 base from J, with 11 bases between. The germline V gene has CDR1 MRHNA and CDR2 SNTAGT. CDR3 protein: CASSAPRDSNQPQHF. CDR3 DNA sequence: TGTGCCAGCAGTGCCCCCCGGGACAGCAATCAGCCCCAGCATTTT.

The chain carries TRBV18 and TRBJ1-1; possible D gene TRBD1, 6 bases. Germline V gene lookup returns CDR1 KGHSH and CDR2 LQKENI. The CDR3 runs to 15 residues. The germline V and J ends were trimmed by 2 bases and 2 bases, with 12 bases remaining between them. CDR3 region: CASSPSGTQNTEAFF. Written as DNA, the CDR3 is TGTGCCAGCTCACCATCGGGGACACAAAACACTGAAGCTTTCTTT.

The chain uses TRBV11-2 and TRBJ2-4; D is undetermined. Germline CDR1 is SGHAT and CDR2 is FQNNGV. V was pared by 1 base and J by 1 base, with 5 bases between. The CDR3 runs 14 residues. CDR3 coding DNA: TGTGCCAGCAGCTTAGGCAGGGCCAAAAACATTCAGTACTTC. Amino acids: CASSLGRAKNIQYF.

This chain joins TRBV7-8 and TRBJ2-7, with D unclear. The CDR3 is 14 amino acids. Trimming left V 2 bases short and J 0 bases short, with 8 bases between. CDR1 and CDR2 (germline): SGHVS, FQNEAQ. CDR3: CASSLRLVSYEQYF. Written as DNA, the CDR3 is TGTGCCAGCAGCTTAAGGCTGGTCTCCTACGAGCAGTACTTC.

The table lists this clone with a few counts. This rearrangement joins TRBV5-1 to TRBJ2-2; 8 positions agree with TRBD2. Germline loops: CDR1 SGHRS, CDR2 YFSETQ. CDR3 length: 16 amino acids. V lost 1 base and J lost 5; bases outside the gene matches: 7. The CDR3 DNA reads as TGCGCCAGCAGCTTGTCTACCGGGAGGGCGACCGGGGAGCTGTTTTTT. It specifies CASSLSTGRATGELFF.

The chain combines TRBV5-1 with TRBJ2-1, with unresolved D. The CDR3 has 16 amino acids. Germline V gives CDR1 SGHRS, CDR2 YFSETQ. V was pared by 1 base and J by 6 bases, with 17 bases between. The CDR3 sequence is CASSLLLAGPANEQFF. In nucleotides, the CDR3 is TGCGCCAGCAGCTTGTTGTTGGCAGGCCCAGCCAATGAGCAGTTCTTC. The whole variable domain, filled in from reference TRBV5-1 and TRBJ2-1, reads KAGVTQTPRYLIKTRGQQVTLSCSPISGHRSVSWYQQTPGQGLQFLFEYFSETQRNKGNFPGRFSGRQFSNSRSEMNVSTLELGDSALYLCASSLLLAGPANEQFFGPGTRLTVL.

The table lists this clone with a count of one. In DNA, the CDR3 is TGTGCCAGCAGCCCCTGGGACTCAAGCACAGATACGCAGTATTTT. It specifies CASSPWDSSTDTQYF. V usage is TRBV13 and J usage is TRBJ2-3, with a tentative D call TRBD2 (6 bases). Deletions cut 5 bases from V and 0 bases from J, with 12 bases between. The germline V gene has CDR1 PRHDT and CDR2 FYEKMQ (reference sequence). The CDR3 has 15 residues.

This chain connects TRBV3-1 (or the pseudogene TRBV3-2) to TRBJ1-2; no clear D. Trimming removed 2 bases at V and 3 bases at J, with 13 bases between. From germline, CDR1 is LGHDT and CDR2 YNNKEL (reference sequence). The CDR3 sequence is 15 residues long. CDR3 amino acids: CASSQPGSLDYGYTF. The CDR3 DNA is TGTGCCAGCAGCCAACCGGGGAGCCTGGACTATGGCTACACCTTC.

The gene calls are TRBV28 and TRBJ1-3, with 7 bases that match TRBD1. Germline values: CDR1 MDHEN, CDR2 SYDVKM. The V segment lost 3 bases and the J segment 0 bases; nucleotides outside the gene matches: 2. CDR3 length: 15 residues. CDR3 DNA: TGTGCCAGCAGTTTGGCAGGGGGCTCTGGAAACACCATATATTTT. Translating gives CASSLAGGSGNTIYF.

The V and J genes are TRBV6-6 and TRBJ2-3; 8 bases fit TRBD2. From germline, CDR1 is MNHNY and CDR2 SVGAGI (reference sequence). V shed 7 bases, J shed 1 base, and the junction held 7 bases outside the gene matches. The CDR3 is 15 residues long. CDR3 region: CASTHGAGGTDTQYF. In DNA, the CDR3 is TGTGCCAGCACCCATGGAGCGGGGGGCACAGATACGCAGTATTTT.

This clone came up once. The rearrangement uses TRBV27 and TRBJ2-5, with TRBD2 matching 8 bases. The CDR3 extends over 12 amino acids. Looked up from germline, CDR1 is MNHEY and CDR2 is SMNVEV (reference sequence). V lost 3 bases, J lost 10 bases, and 4 bases stayed unmatched. CDR3 residues: CASSLYGRVQYF. DNA for the CDR3: TGTGCCAGCAGTTTGTACGGGAGGGTCCAGTACTTC.

The rearrangement joins TRBV5-4 to TRBJ2-3; D is unclear. The CDR3 runs 14 residues. CDR1 and CDR2 from the germline V gene are SGHNT and YYREEE (reference sequence). The V gene lost 0 bases and the J gene lost 6 bases, with 11 bases spanning the gap. CDR3 protein: CASSLDGYLDTQYF. In nucleotides, the CDR3 is TGTGCCAGCAGCTTGGACGGATATCTCGATACGCAGTATTTT.

This chain uses TRBV29-1 with TRBJ2-7; weak D call: TRBD1 (6 bases). The CDR3 length is 13 residues. V dropped 7 bases and J dropped 0 bases, with 13 bases sitting between them. Germline V gene data show CDR1 as SQVTM and CDR2 as ANQGSEA. The CDR3 nucleotides read TGCAGCGCAAAACAGGGCTACTCCTACGAGCAGTACTTC. This translates into CSAKQGYSYEQYF.

This clone has only a few counts. The chain couples TRBV6-5 to TRBJ1-2; TRBD1 might be the D (6 bases). Germline V lookup: CDR1 MNHEY, CDR2 SVGAGI. V was shortened by 6 bases and J by 5 bases, with 16 bases between the two germline ends. The CDR3 has 14 residues. CDR3 sequence reads: CASRTLDRIYGYTF. CDR3 nucleotides: TGTGCCAGCAGGACTTTAGACAGGATATATGGCTACACCTTC.

This clone was seen more than once but under ten times. This chain connects TRBV7-9 to TRBJ1-5, with 7 bases matching TRBD1. Germline V gene sequence: CDR1 SEHNR, CDR2 FQNEAQ (reference sequence). V trimming: 5 bases; J trimming: 8 bases; junction bases outside the gene matches: 9. The CDR3 spans 14 residues. Here the CDR3 DNA reads TGTGCCAGCAGCGCGGACAGGCGTTATGAGCCCCAGCATTTT. This translates into CASSADRRYEPQHF.

The chain has TRBV7-9 and TRBJ2-3; weak D call: TRBD2 (5 bases). CDR1 is SEHNR, CDR2 FQNEAQ, per germline (reference sequence). This CDR3 contains 15 residues. Trimming took off 0 bases at V and 4 bases at J, with 11 bases between the two ends. The CDR3 loop reads CASSLAYLRADTQYF. The CDR3 DNA is TGTGCCAGCAGCTTAGCCTATTTGAGGGCAGATACGCAGTATTTT.

This chain joins TRBV7-9 and TRBJ1-2; D unclear. V lost 5 bases and J lost 4, with 14 bases in between. The CDR3 is 14 residues long. CDR1 and CDR2 from the germline V gene are SEHNR and FQNEAQ (reference sequence). CDR3 in DNA: TGTGCCAGCAGCCAGGACGTAATGATCTATGGCTACACCTTC. This gives the protein CASSQDVMIYGYTF.

This chain connects TRBV3-1 (or the pseudogene TRBV3-2) to TRBJ2-3, with D possibly matching TRBD1 (6 bases). V gave up 8 bases and J gave up 2 bases, with 23 bases separating them. Germline CDR1 LGHDT, CDR2 YNNKEL (reference sequence). The CDR3 length is 17 residues. As DNA, the CDR3 is TGTGCCAGCCTCGTATCTGGGGCACAGGGACCCACAGATACGCAGTATTTT. It yields the protein CASLVSGAQGPTDTQYF.

The chain uses TRBV10-3 and TRBJ2-5; D uncertain. This CDR3 spans 13 amino acids. Germline V gives CDR1 ENHRY, CDR2 SYGVKD. The V gene lost 5 bases and the J gene lost 3 bases, with 10 bases spanning the gap. The CDR3 nucleotides read TGTGCCATCAGTACCGAAGGTGAAGAGACCCAGTACTTC. It specifies CAISTEGEETQYF.

The chain joins TRBV18 to TRBJ2-3; 7 positions agree with TRBD1. The V gene's germline CDR1 is KGHSH and CDR2 LQKENI. Losses at the gene ends were 4 bases for V and 0 bases for J; bases not matched to a gene: 7. The CDR3 loop spans 16 amino acids. Here the CDR3 reads CASSRRDRSSTDTQYF. The DNA of the CDR3 is TGTGCCAGCTCACGACGGGACAGATCTAGCACAGATACGCAGTATTTT.

This clone was picked up one time. The rearrangement links TRBV18 to TRBJ2-7, with no clear D. V lost 6 bases and J 3 bases, leaving 12 bases between the germline ends. The germline gives CDR1 KGHSH, CDR2 LQKENI. The CDR3 extends over 13 amino acids. The CDR3 reads CASSRPSDYEQYF. In nucleotides, the CDR3 is TGTGCCAGCTCGCGGCCGTCGGACTACGAGCAGTACTTC.

In this sample, this clone turned up once. The J gene is TRBJ2-7, the V gene TRBV3-1 (or the pseudogene TRBV3-2); D perhaps matches TRBD2 (7 bases). Germline assignment: CDR1 LGHDT and CDR2 YNNKEL (reference sequence). Deletions cut 0 bases from V and 0 bases from J, with 12 bases between. CDR3 length: 16 amino acids. The CDR3 region is CASSQEGGRGSYEQYF. The CDR3 DNA reads as TGTGCCAGCAGCCAAGAGGGGGGGCGGGGCTCCTACGAGCAGTACTTC.

The chain recombines TRBV10-3 with TRBJ2-7; 8 bases are a match to TRBD1. V lost 11 bases, J lost 6 bases, and 6 bases stayed unmatched. Per the germline V gene, CDR1 is ENHRY and CDR2 is SYGVKD. The CDR3 extends over 11 amino acids. CDR3: CASGQGPEQYF. The CDR3 bases are TGTGCCTCCGGACAGGGCCCCGAGCAGTACTTC.

The chain combines TRBV19 with TRBJ1-1, with D possibly TRBD1 on 5 matching bases. CDR1 is LNHDA and CDR2 is SQIVND in the germline V gene (reference sequence). This CDR3 spans 14 amino acids. The V and J ends lost 5 bases and 4 bases respectively, with 14 bases between them. This CDR3 is CASSFSGRVTEAFF. The CDR3 nucleotides read TGTGCCAGTAGTTTTTCCGGCAGGGTCACTGAAGCTTTCTTT.

This chain connects TRBV13 to TRBJ2-5; 9 bases agree with TRBD2. The CDR3 has 15 residues. The germline V gene has CDR1 PRHDT and CDR2 FYEKMQ (reference sequence). The V gene end was trimmed by 5 bases and the J gene end by 1 base; junction bases not matched to a gene: 5. The CDR3 DNA follows: TGTGCCAGCAGCGATAGAGCGGGGGGCCAAGAGACCCAGTACTTC. Residues: CASSDRAGGQETQYF.

J is TRBJ1-2 and V is TRBV10-3; no clear D gene. This CDR3 is built from 15 residues. Trimming removed 0 bases at V and 2 bases at J, with 10 bases between. Germline V gene lookup returns CDR1 ENHRY and CDR2 SYGVKD. This CDR3 is CAISESPGYNYGYTF. The CDR3 DNA sequence: TGTGCCATCAGTGAGTCCCCGGGCTACAACTATGGCTACACCTTC.

The chain links TRBV19 to TRBJ2-3, with D perhaps TRBD2 (6 bases). V was shortened by 5 bases and J by 0 bases, with 33 bases between the two germline ends. Germline CDR1 and CDR2: LNHDA and SQIVND (reference sequence). This CDR3 spans 22 amino acids. The CDR3 loop is CASSQPRLFSGRNHPSTDTQYF. The CDR3 bases are TGTGCCAGTAGTCAGCCCCGACTATTTAGCGGAAGAAACCACCCTAGCACAGATACGCAGTATTTT.